The 22 T cell receptor beta chains given below trace back to one sample, sequenced in a study of blood T cell repertoires in COVID-19. Repertoires were generated with immunoSEQ multiplex PCR, while TCRdb's copy carries only in-frame clones and drops some. The table has 200,000 or so clones, roughly 76% seen once. The specimen sequenced was peripheral blood. These receptors originate from a woman of 80 years or more with COVID-19, enrolled during active disease.

As for this clone: Its ends do not fully match the called genes, so a read error is possible. The chain employs TRBV20-1 and TRBJ1-1; no reliable D call. Germline V lookup: CDR1 DFQATT, CDR2 SNEGSKA (reference sequence). The CDR3 covers 11 residues. The CDR3 coding sequence is TGCAGTGCCCCGCGGGCCGTCGGCCCCCTTTTT. This sequence encodes CSAPRAVGPLF.

The chain uses TRBV19 and TRBJ1-5; TRBD1 agrees at 7 bases. Germline loops: CDR1 LNHDA, CDR2 SQIVND (reference sequence). The ends lost 3 bases at V and 0 bases at J; junction bases unmatched: 20. The CDR3 is 21 residues long. The CDR3 loop is CASSMIPGTDVLSYSNQPQHF. The CDR3 DNA reads TGTGCCAGTAGTATGATTCCCGGGACAGACGTTTTATCCTATAGCAATCAGCCCCAGCATTTT. Together with reference TRBV19 and TRBJ1-5, the CDR3 gives the full variable domain: DGGITQSPKYLFRKEGQNVTLSCEQNLNHDAMYWYRQDPGQGLRLIYYSQIVNDFQKGDIAEGYSVSREKKESFPLTVTSAQKNPTAFYLCASSMIPGTDVLSYSNQPQHFGDGTRLSIL.

V gene TRBV3-1 (or the pseudogene TRBV3-2) combines with J gene TRBJ2-3, with 7 bases that match TRBD2. Germline V gives CDR1 LGHDT, CDR2 YNNKEL (reference sequence). CDR3 length equals 15 residues. The V segment lost 5 bases and the J segment 5 bases; nucleotides outside the gene matches: 10. This chain's CDR3 is CASSSSGIQGDTQYF. CDR3 DNA: TGTGCCAGCAGCTCGAGCGGGATCCAAGGAGATACGCAGTATTTT.

V gene TRBV12-3 or TRBV12-4 combines with J gene TRBJ2-3, with unresolved D. The CDR3 runs 13 residues. Trimming removed 8 bases from V and 3 bases from J, with 12 bases in between. The CDR3 here is CASEEYGTDTQYF. CDR3 nucleotides: TGTGCCAGCGAGGAGTACGGGACAGATACGCAGTATTTT.

The V and J genes are TRBV7-8 and TRBJ2-7, with 7 bases identical to TRBD1. This CDR3 spans 14 amino acids. Germline loops: CDR1 SGHVS, CDR2 FQNEAQ. Losses at the gene ends were 2 bases for V and 2 bases for J; bases not matched to a gene: 3. CDR3 amino acids: CASSLTTGAYEQYF. The DNA for the CDR3 is TGTGCCAGCAGCTTAACCACAGGGGCCTACGAGCAGTACTTC.

The V gene is TRBV19, the J gene TRBJ2-7; 9 bases fit TRBD2. This CDR3 region has 15 residues. V dropped 6 bases and J dropped 3; count of bases not matched to a gene: 9. Per the germline V gene, CDR1 is LNHDA and CDR2 is SQIVND (reference sequence). CDR3 amino acids: CASSQLAGSLYEQYF. The CDR3, as DNA: TGTGCCAGTAGCCAGCTAGCGGGAAGTCTCTACGAGCAGTACTTC.

This sequence joins TRBV19 and TRBJ1-2, with D perhaps matching TRBD1 (5 bases). This CDR3 has 11 amino acids. Germline CDR1 LNHDA, CDR2 SQIVND (reference sequence). V dropped 8 bases and J dropped 7 bases, with 11 bases sitting between them. CDR3 protein: CASGTFRGYTF. The CDR3, as DNA: TGTGCCAGTGGGACTTTCCGTGGCTACACCTTC.

The DNA for the CDR3 is TGTGCCAGCAGTACTAGCGGGAGACGAGGAGAGACCCAGTACTTC. Its protein is CASSTSGRRGETQYF. This chain joins TRBV3-1 (or the pseudogene TRBV3-2) and TRBJ2-5; 11 bases line up with TRBD2. The CDR3 spans 15 residues. Germline V lookup: CDR1 LGHDT, CDR2 YNNKEL (reference sequence). The ends lost 6 bases at V and 4 bases at J; junction bases unmatched: 7.

The V call is TRBV28, the J call TRBJ1-2; 8 nucleotides agree with TRBD1. The CDR3 runs to 16 residues. Germline CDR1 reads MDHEN; CDR2 reads SYDVKM. Trimming at V came to 5 bases and at J to 4 bases, leaving 12 bases not matched to a gene. In DNA form, the CDR3 reads TGTGCCAGCAGTGCGGCAGGGGGCGCTTGGATCTATGGCTACACCTTC. Translated, it gives CASSAAGGAWIYGYTF.

This chain uses TRBV6-2 or TRBV6-3 with TRBJ2-3; 8 nucleotides align to TRBD1. Losses at the gene ends were 2 bases for V and 2 bases for J; bases not matched to a gene: 6. In germline, CDR1 is MNHEY, CDR2 SVGEGT. The CDR3 is 16 residues long. The CDR3 loop reads CASSYGGQGPTDTQYF. The CDR3 nucleotides read TGTGCCAGCAGTTACGGAGGACAGGGTCCCACAGATACGCAGTATTTT.

This clone has only one observation. The chain joins TRBV18 to TRBJ2-5; tentatively, D is TRBD2 (6 bases). The CDR3 covers 16 residues. V shed 2 bases and J shed 1 base, with 14 bases lying between them. Germline CDR1 and CDR2: KGHSH and LQKENI. The CDR3 is CASSPRRGRSQETQYF. The CDR3, as DNA: TGTGCCAGCTCACCAAGGCGGGGACGCTCCCAAGAGACCCAGTACTTC.

The CDR3 region has the DNA TGCGCCAGCAGCCCTAGCGGGGGGGTACAGTTCTTC. The encoded protein is CASSPSGGVQFF. This chain uses TRBV4-3 with TRBJ2-1, with 12 bases fitting TRBD2. Germline CDR1 reads LGHNA; CDR2 reads YSLEER. Trimming took 4 bases from V and 13 from J; bases not matched to a gene: 2. This CDR3 spans 12 amino acids.

The rearrangement links TRBV5-1 to TRBJ2-1; D may be TRBD2 (7 bases). V was clipped by 1 base and J by 3 bases, with 14 bases between them. This CDR3 has 16 amino acids. The germline V gene has CDR1 SGHRS and CDR2 YFSETQ. CDR3 in DNA: TGCGCCAGCAGCTTGAGGGGGGGAATAAGCTACAATGAGCAGTTCTTC. Protein sequence: CASSLRGGISYNEQFF.

The V gene is TRBV7-8, the J gene TRBJ1-1; D is possibly TRBD1 (5 bases). Deletions cut 2 bases from V and 1 base from J, with 5 bases between. Germline V gives CDR1 SGHVS, CDR2 FQNEAQ. The CDR3 has 13 amino acids. In DNA form, the CDR3 reads TGTGCCAGCAGCTTACAGGGGAACACTGAAGCTTTCTTT. Translating gives CASSLQGNTEAFF.

The V call is TRBV11-2, the J call TRBJ1-1; perhaps TRBD1 as D (6 bases). The CDR3 consists of 14 residues. Per the germline V gene, CDR1 is SGHAT and CDR2 is FQNNGV. V lost 5 bases to trimming and J lost 10 bases, with 20 bases between them. The CDR3 nucleotides read TGTGCCAGCAGCCCATCCTATTTTGCCAGGGGAGCTTTCTTT. Translation gives CASSPSYFARGAFF.

The chain links TRBV27 to TRBJ2-3, with D hard to call. Germline CDR1 and CDR2: MNHEY and SMNVEV (reference sequence). CDR3 size: 12 residues. V lost 7 bases, J lost 2 bases, and 7 bases lay in between. As DNA, the CDR3 is TGTGCCAGCACCAAACTCACAGATACGCAGTATTTT. It translates to CASTKLTDTQYF.

In its sample, this clone was seen once. The V and J genes are TRBV7-9 and TRBJ1-2; TRBD1 matches 8 bases. The CDR3 is 13 amino acids. Trimming removed 5 bases from V and 3 bases from J; junction bases left unmatched: 2. Germline values: CDR1 SEHNR, CDR2 FQNEAQ (reference sequence). CDR3 DNA sequence: TGTGCCAGCAGCCCACAGGGGGACTATGGCTACACCTTC. Translating gives CASSPQGDYGYTF. Based on the CDR3 plus reference TRBV7-9 and TRBJ1-2, the full variable domain is DTGVSQNPRHKITKRGQNVTFRCDPISEHNRLYWYRQTLGQGPEFLTYFQNEAQLEKSRLLSDRFSAERPKGSFSTLEIQRTEQGDSAMYLCASSPQGDYGYTFGSGTRLTVV.

The chain employs TRBV5-1 and TRBJ2-1; tentatively, D is TRBD2 (5 bases). The CDR3 sequence is 18 residues long. Trimming pared 3 bases from V and 7 bases from J, leaving 26 bases between. The germline gives CDR1 SGHRS, CDR2 YFSETQ. As DNA, the CDR3 is TGCGCCAGCAGCTGGACTCCCCTATCTTCGACGAAACCTAATGAGCAGTTCTTC. It yields the protein CASSWTPLSSTKPNEQFF.

This chain connects TRBV28 to TRBJ1-1; TRBD1 might be the D (5 bases). CDR1 and CDR2 from the germline V gene are MDHEN and SYDVKM. Trimming stripped 3 bases from V and 3 bases from J, with 11 bases between. The CDR3 has 14 amino acids. The chain's CDR3 is CASSLGGVDTEAFF. The CDR3 DNA sequence: TGTGCCAGCAGTTTGGGGGGTGTGGACACTGAAGCTTTCTTT.

The chain uses TRBV9 and TRBJ2-5; 10 bases align to TRBD2. Unmatched junction bases numbered 12, after V lost 2 bases and J lost 5 bases. The CDR3 is made up of 17 amino acids. Looked up from germline, CDR1 is SGDLS and CDR2 is YYNGEE. In nucleotides, the CDR3 is TGTGCCAGCAGCGTTGGGGCTAGCGGGAGTATCGGGGAGACCCAGTACTTC. It codes for CASSVGASGSIGETQYF.

V gene TRBV10-3 combines with J gene TRBJ1-2, with D tentatively TRBD1 (5 bases). Germline V gene sequence: CDR1 ENHRY, CDR2 SYGVKD. The germline V and J ends were trimmed by 5 bases and 2 bases, with 12 bases remaining between them. CDR3 length equals 14 residues. The CDR3 nucleotides read TGTGCCATCAGTCTGACAGTTTCCAACTATGGCTACACCTTC. Amino acid sequence: CAISLTVSNYGYTF.

The J gene is TRBJ1-2, the V gene TRBV7-3; TRBD1 aligns across 9 bases. The V segment lost 10 bases and the J segment 4 bases; nucleotides outside the gene matches: 10. Germline V CDR1 and CDR2: SGHTA, FQGTGA. The CDR3 contains 14 residues. Written as DNA, the CDR3 is TGTGCCACCTCAACGGGACAGGGAGTCTATGGCTACACCTTC. It yields the protein CATSTGQGVYGYTF.